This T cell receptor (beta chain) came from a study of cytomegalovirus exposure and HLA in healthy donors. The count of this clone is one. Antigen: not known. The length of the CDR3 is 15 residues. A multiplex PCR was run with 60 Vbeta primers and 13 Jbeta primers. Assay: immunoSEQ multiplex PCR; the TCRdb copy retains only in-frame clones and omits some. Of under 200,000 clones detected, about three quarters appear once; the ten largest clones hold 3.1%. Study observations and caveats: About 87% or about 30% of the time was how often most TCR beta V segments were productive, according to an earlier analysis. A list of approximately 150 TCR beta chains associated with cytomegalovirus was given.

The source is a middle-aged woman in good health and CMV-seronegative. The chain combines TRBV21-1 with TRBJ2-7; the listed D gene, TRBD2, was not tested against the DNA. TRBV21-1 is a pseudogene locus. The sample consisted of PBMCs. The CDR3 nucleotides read TGTGCCAGCAGCGGGACTAGTATTCGAATAAACGAGCAGTACTTC. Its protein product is CASSGTSIRINEQYF.